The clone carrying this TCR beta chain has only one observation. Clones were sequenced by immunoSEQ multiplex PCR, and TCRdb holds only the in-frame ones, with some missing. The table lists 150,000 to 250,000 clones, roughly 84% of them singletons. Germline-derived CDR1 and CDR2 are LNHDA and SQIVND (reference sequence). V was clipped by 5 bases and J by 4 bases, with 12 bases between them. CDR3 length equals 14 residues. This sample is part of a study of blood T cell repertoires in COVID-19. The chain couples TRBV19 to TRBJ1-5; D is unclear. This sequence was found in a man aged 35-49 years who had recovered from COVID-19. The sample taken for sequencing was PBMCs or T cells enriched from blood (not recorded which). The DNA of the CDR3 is TGTGCCAGTAGTGTTAAACCGGTAAATCAGCCCCAGCATTTT. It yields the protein CASSVKPVNQPQHF.